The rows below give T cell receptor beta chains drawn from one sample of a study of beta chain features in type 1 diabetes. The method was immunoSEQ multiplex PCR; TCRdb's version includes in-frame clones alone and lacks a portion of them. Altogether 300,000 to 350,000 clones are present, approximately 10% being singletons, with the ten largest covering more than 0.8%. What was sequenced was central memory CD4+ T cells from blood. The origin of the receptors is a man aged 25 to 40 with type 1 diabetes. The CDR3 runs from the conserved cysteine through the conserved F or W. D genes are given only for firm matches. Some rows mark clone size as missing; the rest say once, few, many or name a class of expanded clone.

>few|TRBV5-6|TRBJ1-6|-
TGTGCCAGCAGCTGGGGGCGAGATAATTCACCCCTCCACTTT
CASSWGRDNSPLHF
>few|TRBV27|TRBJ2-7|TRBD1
TGTGCCAGCACCCGGACAGGAGTATCGTCCTACGAGCAGTACTTC
CASTRTGVSSYEQYF
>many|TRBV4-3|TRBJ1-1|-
TGCGCCAGCAGATACGGACAGTCAAACACTGAAGCTTTCTTT
CASRYGQSNTEAFF
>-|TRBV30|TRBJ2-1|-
TGTGCCTGGAGTGTACAGTTACAGTTCTTC
CAWSVQLQFF
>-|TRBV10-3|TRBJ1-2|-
TGTGCCATCAGTGGTGGGAATTATGGCTACACCTTC
CAISGGNYGYTF
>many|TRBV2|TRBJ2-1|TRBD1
TGTGCCGGGGGGACAGGGGACAATGAGCAGTTCTTC
CAGGTGDNEQFF
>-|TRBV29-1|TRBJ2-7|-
TGCAGCGTTGGGACAGTTAGTGGCGAGCAGTACTTC
CSVGTVSGEQYF
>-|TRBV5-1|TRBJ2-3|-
TGCGCCAGCAGCCCAGGGGCGGCCGGAGATACGCAGTATTTT
CASSPGAAGDTQYF
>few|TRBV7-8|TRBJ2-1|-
TGTGCCAGCAGCTTCCCGGACAACAATGAGCAGTTCTTC
CASSFPDNNEQFF
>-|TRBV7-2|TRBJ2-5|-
TGTGCCAGCAGCCGGTCAAGTCAAGAGACCCAGTACTTC
CASSRSSQETQYF
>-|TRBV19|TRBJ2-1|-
TGTGCCAGTAGTGAGCGGTACAATGAGCAGTTCTTC
CASSERYNEQFF
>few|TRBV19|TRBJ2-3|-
TGTGCCAGTAGATGGGCAGGGAACACAGATACGCAGTATTTT
CASRWAGNTDTQYF
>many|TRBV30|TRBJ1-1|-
TGTGCCTGGAGTGTCCAAGTTAACACTGAAGCTTTCTTT
CAWSVQVNTEAFF
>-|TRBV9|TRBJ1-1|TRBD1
TGTGCCAGCAGCGCCCAGACAGGGAGAGGCACTGAAGCTTTCTTT
CASSAQTGRGTEAFF
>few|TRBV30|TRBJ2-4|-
TGTGCTGCCGGCCTAGCCAAAAACATTCAGTACTTC
CAAGLAKNIQYF
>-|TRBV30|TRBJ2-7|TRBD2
TGTGCCTGGAGTGGCGGACTAGTGGTTTCCTACGAGCAGTACTTC
CAWSGGLVVSYEQYF
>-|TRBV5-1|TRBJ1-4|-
TGCGCCAGCAGCTTTAATTCTAATGAAAAACTGTTTTTT
CASSFNSNEKLFF
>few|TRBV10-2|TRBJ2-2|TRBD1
TGCGCCAGCAGGGGACAGGGGAACACCGGGGAGCTGTTTTTT
CASRGQGNTGELFF
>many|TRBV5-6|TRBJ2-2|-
TGTGCCAGCAGCTGGGGAGACGGGGAGCTGTTTTTT
CASSWGDGELFF
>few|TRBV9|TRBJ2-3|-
TGTGCCAGCAGCGTAGACGTCCAGGGGACGGATACGCAGTATTTT
CASSVDVQGTDTQYF
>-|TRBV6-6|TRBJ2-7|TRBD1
TGTGCCAGCAGTTCCCCCCGGGACAGAGTTTACGAGCAATACTTC
CASSSPRDRVYEQYF
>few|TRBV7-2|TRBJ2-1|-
TGTGCCAGCAGCGGGTGGGACGCTACCTACAATGAGCAGTTCTTC
CASSGWDATYNEQFF
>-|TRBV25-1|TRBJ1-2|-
TGTGCCAGCAGTGAGGTAGGCCCGCCTGAACATGGCTACACCTTC
CASSEVGPPEHGYTF
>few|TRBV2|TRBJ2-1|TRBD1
TGTGCCAGCAGGAGGGACAGGGGATACAATGAGCAGTTCTTC
CASRRDRGYNEQFF
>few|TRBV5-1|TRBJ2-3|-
TGCGCCAGCAGCTTGGCGCTAGACACAGATACGCAGTATTTT
CASSLALDTDTQYF
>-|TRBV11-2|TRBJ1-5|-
TGTGCCAGCAGCGGCGGTGGCAATCAGCCCCAGCATTTT
CASSGGGNQPQHF
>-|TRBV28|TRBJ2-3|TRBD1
TGTGCCAGCAGCCAGACAGGGTCATCCACAGATACGCAGTATTTT
CASSQTGSSTDTQYF
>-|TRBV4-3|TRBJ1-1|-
TGCGCCAGCAGCCAAGATTACCGCCAGGTCGCTGAAGCTTTCTTT
CASSQDYRQVAEAFF
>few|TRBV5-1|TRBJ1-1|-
TGCGCCAGCAGCCAGTCTTATGGGGCATCGAACACTGAAGCTTTCTTT
CASSQSYGASNTEAFF
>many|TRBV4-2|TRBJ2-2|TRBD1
TGTGCCAGCAGCCTTAGCCTTCAGGGGGCAGGGGAGCTGTTTTTT
CASSLSLQGAGELFF
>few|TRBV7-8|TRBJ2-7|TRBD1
TGTGCCAGCAGCTGGGCGGACAGGAGCTACTACGAGCAGTACTTC
CASSWADRSYYEQYF
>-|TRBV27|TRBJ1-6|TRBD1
TGTGCCAGCAGTTTGGGGACAGGGGGTAATTCACCCCTCCACTTT
CASSLGTGGNSPLHF
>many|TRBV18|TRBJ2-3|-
TGTGCCAGCTCACCACAGGAGGGGGTAAGAGATACGCAGTATTTT
CASSPQEGVRDTQYF
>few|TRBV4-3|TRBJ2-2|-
TGCGCCAGCAGCCAAGCGGGGAGGACCGGGGAGCTGTTTTTT
CASSQAGRTGELFF
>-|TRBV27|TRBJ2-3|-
TGTGCCAGCAGAAGACAGTACACAGATACGCAGTATTTT
CASRRQYTDTQYF
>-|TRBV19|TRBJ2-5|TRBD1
TGTGCCAGTAGTCAGACAGGGATGGGTGAGACCCAGTACTTC
CASSQTGMGETQYF
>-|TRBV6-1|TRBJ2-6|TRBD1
TGTGCCAGCAGTGCGAACCGGGACAGGGCGTCCTCTGGGGCCAACGTCCTGACTTTC
CASSANRDRASSGANVLTF
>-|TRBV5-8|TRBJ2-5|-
TGTGCCAGCAGCTGGAGGGGGACTAAAGAGGAGACCCAGTACTTC
CASSWRGTKEETQYF
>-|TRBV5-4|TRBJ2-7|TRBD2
TGTGCCAGCAGCCCGGGACTAGCGGGGGTAGAGCAGTACTTC
CASSPGLAGVEQYF
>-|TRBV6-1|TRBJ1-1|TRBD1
TGTGCCAGCAGCTGGGACAGGATAACCACTGAAGCTTTCTTT
CASSWDRITTEAFF
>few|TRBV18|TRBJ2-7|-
TGTGCCAGCTCACCACCTCACAGGGGAGGCTACGAGCAGTACTTC
CASSPPHRGGYEQYF
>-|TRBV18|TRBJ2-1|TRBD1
TGTGCCAGCTCACCACCGGACAGGGGCTGGAATGAGCAGTTCTTC
CASSPPDRGWNEQFF
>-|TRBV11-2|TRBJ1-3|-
TGTGCCAGCAGCCCTCGCCGGACTGGAAACACCATATATTTT
CASSPRRTGNTIYF
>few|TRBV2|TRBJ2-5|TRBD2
TGTGCCAGCCGAGAGCGACTAGCGAGTCAGACCCAGTACTTC
CASRERLASQTQYF
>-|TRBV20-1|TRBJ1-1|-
TGCAGTGCGGCGGTGGGGCGGGGAGCTTTCTTT
CSAAVGRGAFF
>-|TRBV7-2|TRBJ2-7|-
TGTGCCAGCAGCTTAGCTCTGGGGCAGGGATTCGAGCAGTACTTC
CASSLALGQGFEQYF